This T cell receptor beta chain stems from a study of OX40 agonist ivuxolimab in advanced cancers. CDR3 length: 14 amino acids. V shed 4 bases and J shed 10 bases, with 17 bases lying between them. In germline, CDR1 is MNHNY, CDR2 SVGAGI (reference sequence). Profiled with immunoSEQ multiplex PCR; TCRdb holds only in-frame clones, not every one. The sample has more than 25,000 clones, about 81% seen once. The chain recombines TRBV6-6 with TRBJ2-1; D gene uncertain. The sequencing used CD4+ or CD8+ T cells sorted from blood, collected in a trial of the OX40 agonist ivuxolimab. The TCR comes from an adult with an advanced solid tumor such as melanoma, head and neck, liver or kidney cancer. This CDR3 is CASSLYAPLQEQFF. CDR3 coding DNA: TGTGCCAGCAGTTTATATGCCCCGCTTCAGGAGCAGTTCTTC.